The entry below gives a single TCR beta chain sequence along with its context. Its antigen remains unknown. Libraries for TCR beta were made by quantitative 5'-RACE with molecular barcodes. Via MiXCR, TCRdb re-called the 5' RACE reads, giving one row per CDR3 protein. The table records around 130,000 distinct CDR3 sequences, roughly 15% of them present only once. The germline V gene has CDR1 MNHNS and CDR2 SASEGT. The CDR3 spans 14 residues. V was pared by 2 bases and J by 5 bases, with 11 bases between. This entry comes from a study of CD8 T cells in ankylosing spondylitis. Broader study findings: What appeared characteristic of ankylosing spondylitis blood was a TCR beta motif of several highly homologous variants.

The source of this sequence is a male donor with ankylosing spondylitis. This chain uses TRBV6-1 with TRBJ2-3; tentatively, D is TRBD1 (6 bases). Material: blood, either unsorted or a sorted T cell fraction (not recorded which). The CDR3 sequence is CASSEQGTGDTQYF. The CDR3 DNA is TGTGCCAGCAGTGAACAGGGGACCGGAGATACGCAGTATTTT.